This T cell receptor beta chain was identified in a study of response to subunit inactivated influenza vaccine. Germline lookup yields CDR1 MGHRA and CDR2 YSYEKL. The CDR3 has 17 amino acids. The V gene end was trimmed by 0 bases and the J gene end by 6 bases; junction bases not matched to a gene: 9. This clonotype has ten or more counts. The antigen is undetermined. TCRdb reprocessed the RT-PCR reads with MiXCR, giving one entry per CDR3 protein. The table has approximately 250,000 distinct CDR3 sequences, more than 9% seen once. The study's findings and limits: The authors offered the suggestion that each seasonal influenza vaccination recruits few new T cells.

The chain is built from TRBV4-1 and TRBJ2-3; TRBD1 aligns across 10 bases. The source was non-naive T cells sorted from PBMCs, collected 14 days before vaccination. The clonotype originates from a man aged 45-65 years who received an inactivated influenza vaccine. CDR3 sequence: CASSQDGTGELWDTQYF. The CDR3 nucleotides read TGCGCCAGCAGCCAAGACGGGACAGGGGAGCTTTGGGATACGCAGTATTTT.